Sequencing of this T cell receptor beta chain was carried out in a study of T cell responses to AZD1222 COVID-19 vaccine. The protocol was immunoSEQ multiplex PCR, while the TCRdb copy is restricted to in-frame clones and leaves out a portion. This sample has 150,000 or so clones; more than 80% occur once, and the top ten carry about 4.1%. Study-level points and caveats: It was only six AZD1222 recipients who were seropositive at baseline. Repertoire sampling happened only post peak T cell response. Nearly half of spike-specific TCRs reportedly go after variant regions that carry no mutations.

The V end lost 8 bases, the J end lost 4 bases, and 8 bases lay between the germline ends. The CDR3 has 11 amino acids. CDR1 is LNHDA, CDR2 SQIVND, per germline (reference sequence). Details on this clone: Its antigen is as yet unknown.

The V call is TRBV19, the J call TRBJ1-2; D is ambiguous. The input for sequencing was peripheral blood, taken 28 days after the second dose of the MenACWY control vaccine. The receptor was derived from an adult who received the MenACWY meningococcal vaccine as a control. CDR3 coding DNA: TGTGCCAGTGCGTTGGCCTATGGCTACACCTTC. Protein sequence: CASALAYGYTF. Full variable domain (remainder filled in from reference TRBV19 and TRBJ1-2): DGGITQSPKYLFRKEGQNVTLSCEQNLNHDAMYWYRQDPGQGLRLIYYSQIVNDFQKGDIAEGYSVSREKKESFPLTVTSAQKNPTAFYLCASALAYGYTFGSGTRLTVV.